One sample yielded the 21 T cell receptor beta chains listed below, sequenced in a study of blood T cell repertoires in COVID-19. The assay was immunoSEQ multiplex PCR, and TCRdb's table has in-frame clones only and misses some. The sample has around 46,000 clones; over 70% are singletons. The sequencing input was peripheral blood. Receptors were obtained from a woman of 80 years or more with COVID-19, enrolled during active disease.

This sequence joins TRBV2 and TRBJ2-7; D gene unclear. V gave up 5 bases and J gave up 0 bases, with 8 bases separating them. CDR1 and CDR2 from the germline V gene are SNHLY and FYNNEI. The CDR3 sequence is 13 residues long. CDR3 sequence: CASSQVSSYEQYF. CDR3 sequence (DNA): TGTGCCAGCAGTCAGGTTAGCTCCTACGAGCAGTACTTC.

The V gene is TRBV5-4, the J gene TRBJ1-1; 9 bases agree with TRBD1. Germline values: CDR1 SGHNT, CDR2 YYREEE (reference sequence). V lost 4 bases, J lost 3 bases, and 10 bases stayed unmatched. The CDR3 covers 16 residues. DNA for the CDR3: TGTGCCAGCAGCGGTCCCGGGACAGGGTCGTACACTGAAGCTTTCTTT. The encoded protein is CASSGPGTGSYTEAFF. Looking up the rest from reference TRBV5-4 and TRBJ1-1 gives the full variable domain: ETGVTQSPTHLIKTRGQQVTLRCSSQSGHNTVSWYQQALGQGPQFIFQYYREEENGRGNFPPRFSGLQFPNYSSELNVNALELDDSALYLCASSGPGTGSYTEAFFGQGTRLTVV.

V gene TRBV6-5 combines with J gene TRBJ2-1; 7 bases map to TRBD2. The CDR3 covers 15 residues. Trimming removed 3 bases from V and 6 bases from J; junction bases left unmatched: 8. The germline V gene encodes CDR1 MNHEY and CDR2 SVGAGI. The CDR3 DNA reads TGTGCCAGCAGTTATGCACTAAAGCGGGGCAATGAGCAGTTCTTC. The encoded protein is CASSYALKRGNEQFF.

This chain uses TRBV6-5 with TRBJ1-3, with D possibly TRBD1 on 5 matching bases. Trimming left V 2 bases short and J 1 base short, with 9 bases between. The CDR3 runs 15 residues. Germline lookup yields CDR1 MNHEY and CDR2 SVGAGI. In DNA form, the CDR3 reads TGTGCCAGCAGTTACGACAGCTCGTCTGGAAACACCATATATTTT. The encoded protein is CASSYDSSSGNTIYF.

The chain recombines TRBV7-2 with TRBJ1-6; 8 bases match TRBD1. CDR1 is SGHTA and CDR2 is FQGNSA in the germline V gene. The CDR3 is 15 residues long. Trimming cost V 5 bases and J 5 bases; bases outside gene matches: 5. The CDR3 here is CASSSGRGHNSPLHF. DNA of the CDR3: TGTGCCAGCAGCAGCGGCAGGGGGCATAATTCACCCCTCCACTTT.

This chain links TRBV3-1 (or the pseudogene TRBV3-2) with TRBJ2-3; D is perhaps TRBD2 (6 bases). This CDR3 spans 13 amino acids. V was pared by 6 bases and J by 6 bases, with 13 bases between. Germline loops: CDR1 LGHDT, CDR2 YNNKEL (reference sequence). The CDR3 loop reads CASSLGGVDTQYF. Written as DNA, the CDR3 is TGTGCCAGCAGTCTCGGAGGGGTTGATACGCAGTATTTT.

V is TRBV11-2 and J is TRBJ1-1, with TRBD1 identical over 7 bases. V shed 5 bases, J shed 4 bases, and the junction held 7 bases outside the gene matches. Germline CDR1 reads SGHAT; CDR2 reads FQNNGV. The CDR3 consists of 14 residues. The CDR3 sequence is CASSLTGAGTEAFF. The CDR3 DNA reads TGTGCCAGCAGCCTCACAGGGGCGGGCACTGAAGCTTTCTTT.

This clone is medium-sized. Its ends do not fully match the called genes, so a read error is possible. The chain has TRBV7-7 and TRBJ2-7, with D possibly TRBD2 on 5 matching bases. CDR3 length: 14 amino acids. The germline V gene has CDR1 SSHAT and CDR2 FNYEAQ (reference sequence). CDR3 bases: TGTGCTAGCAGCCCCGGGGTAAACTCCTACGAGCAGTACTTC. Protein: CASSPGVNSYEQYF.

This clone has a single count. The rearrangement links TRBV6-2 or TRBV6-3 to TRBJ1-5; D is uncertain. The CDR3 is made up of 15 amino acids. Germline CDR1 and CDR2: MNHEY and SVGEGT. V lost 3 bases, J lost 0 bases, and 9 bases lay in between. CDR3 bases: TGTGCCAGCAGTTATGGGCATCTTAGCAATCAGCCCCAGCATTTT. Translation: CASSYGHLSNQPQHF.

V is TRBV7-3 and J is TRBJ2-7; possibly TRBD1 for D (5 bases). The CDR3 contains 14 residues. V lost 2 bases and J lost 3, with 11 bases in between. Germline loops: CDR1 SGHTA, CDR2 FQGTGA. CDR3 amino acids: CASSLGQGHYEQYF. The CDR3 DNA follows: TGTGCCAGCAGCTTAGGTCAGGGCCACTACGAGCAGTACTTC. The full variable domain, rest sourced from reference TRBV7-3 and TRBJ2-7, is GAGVSQTPSNKVTEKGKYVELRCDPISGHTALYWYRQSLGQGPEFLIYFQGTGAADDSGLPNDRFFAVRPEGSVSTLKIQRTERGDSAVYLCASSLGQGHYEQYFGPGTRLTVT.

The genes are TRBV2 and TRBJ1-5, with D maybe TRBD1 (5 bases). The CDR3 is 14 residues long. V gave up 6 bases and J gave up 4 bases, with 13 bases separating them. The germline V gene has CDR1 SNHLY and CDR2 FYNNEI. The DNA of the CDR3 is TGTGCCAGCAGCCAAAGGAGGGGTAATCAGCCCCAGCATTTT. It yields the protein CASSQRRGNQPQHF. Together with reference TRBV2 and TRBJ1-5, the CDR3 gives the full variable domain: EPEVTQTPSHQVTQMGQEVILRCVPISNHLYFYWYRQILGQKVEFLVSFYNNEISEKSEIFDDQFSVERPDGSNFTLKIRSTKLEDSAMYFCASSQRRGNQPQHFGDGTRLSIL.

The V gene is TRBV2, the J gene TRBJ2-7, with TRBD1 matching 8 bases. Germline V gene sequence: CDR1 SNHLY, CDR2 FYNNEI. The ends lost 4 bases at V and 3 bases at J; junction bases unmatched: 5. CDR3 size: 14 residues. This CDR3 reads CASSGDRSLYEQYF. CDR3 DNA sequence: TGTGCCAGCAGTGGGGACAGGTCCCTCTACGAGCAGTACTTC. The variable domain in full, with the rest retrieved from reference TRBV2 and TRBJ2-7, is EPEVTQTPSHQVTQMGQEVILRCVPISNHLYFYWYRQILGQKVEFLVSFYNNEISEKSEIFDDQFSVERPDGSNFTLKIRSTKLEDSAMYFCASSGDRSLYEQYFGPGTRLTVT.

The chain employs TRBV5-1 and TRBJ2-3, with D tentatively TRBD2 (6 bases). The germline V gene encodes CDR1 SGHRS and CDR2 YFSETQ. The CDR3 has 13 residues. Trimming left V 2 bases short and J 4 bases short, with 8 bases between. The CDR3 is CASSLSSADTQYF. The CDR3 nucleotides read TGCGCCAGCAGCTTATCTAGCGCAGATACGCAGTATTTT.

This chain uses TRBV3-1 (or the pseudogene TRBV3-2) with TRBJ1-2; TRBD1 aligns across 8 bases. This CDR3 contains 15 residues. The trim removed 4 bases at V and 8 bases at J, leaving 12 bases unmatched. Germline V CDR1 and CDR2: LGHDT, YNNKEL (reference sequence). The CDR3 DNA sequence: TGTGCCAGCAGCCCCCGGGACAGGCTCGGGAGAGGCTACACCTTC. Amino acid sequence: CASSPRDRLGRGYTF.

The chain links TRBV28 to TRBJ2-3; 7 bases fit TRBD1. The ends lost 7 bases at V and 6 bases at J; junction bases unmatched: 13. The CDR3 extends over 15 amino acids. Germline V gene sequence: CDR1 MDHEN, CDR2 SYDVKM. For the CDR3, the DNA is TGTGCCAGCACCTACAGGGGCGTCTTTTCGGATACGCAGTATTTT. This translates into CASTYRGVFSDTQYF.

The chain uses TRBV6-6 and TRBJ1-1; D perhaps matches TRBD1 (5 bases). The CDR3 is 14 amino acids. The V gene's germline CDR1 is MNHNY and CDR2 SVGAGI (reference sequence). The ends were cut back, 10 bases at V and 1 base at J, with 16 bases in the middle. In DNA, the CDR3 is TGTGCCACCATTGGTGGGGCAGCGAACACTGAAGCTTTCTTT. Its translation: CATIGGAANTEAFF.

This chain joins TRBV6-2 or TRBV6-3 and TRBJ1-5; TRBD1 is a possible D gene (5 bases). Germline V gene lookup returns CDR1 MNHEY and CDR2 SVGEGT. Trimming took off 1 base at V and 6 bases at J, with 13 bases between the two ends. The CDR3 extends over 15 amino acids. The CDR3 spells CASSYYRQGVQPQHF. CDR3 in DNA: TGTGCCAGCAGTTACTATCGGCAGGGCGTTCAGCCCCAGCATTTT.

The V gene is TRBV5-5, the J gene TRBJ2-2; D might be TRBD2 (6 bases). Trimming shortened V by 2 bases and J by 1 base, and 15 bases separated the two germline ends. The length of the CDR3 is 17 residues. Looked up from germline, CDR1 is SGHKS and CDR2 is YYEKEE (reference sequence). The CDR3 loop is CASSFSFGGGNTGELFF. The CDR3 nucleotides read TGTGCCAGCAGCTTTTCCTTTGGGGGAGGGAACACCGGGGAGCTGTTTTTT.

The V gene is TRBV4-2, the J gene TRBJ1-5; D is unclear. The germline V and J ends were trimmed by 1 base and 6 bases, with 13 bases remaining between them. Germline V gives CDR1 LGHNA, CDR2 YNFKEQ. This CDR3 has 15 amino acids. The CDR3 DNA reads TGTGCCAGCAGCCAAGTAGTCGGTATTGGTCAGCCCCAGCATTTT. It is translated as CASSQVVGIGQPQHF.

This chain joins TRBV2 and TRBJ2-2; TRBD1 matches 7 bases. The CDR3 runs to 16 residues. Per germline, CDR1 SNHLY and CDR2 FYNNEI. The ends lost 8 bases at V and 6 bases at J; junction bases unmatched: 15. The CDR3 is CASHREAGGVAGELFF. CDR3 sequence (DNA): TGTGCCAGCCACAGAGAGGCAGGGGGAGTAGCCGGGGAGCTGTTTTTT.

Here the CDR3 DNA reads TGTGCCAGCAGATACTCAAGGGGGCTCAGTTATGGCTACACCTTC. Protein product: CASRYSRGLSYGYTF. V gene TRBV28 combines with J gene TRBJ1-2; 7 positions agree with TRBD1. Trimming removed 6 bases from V and 5 bases from J; junction bases left unmatched: 12. Germline V gives CDR1 MDHEN, CDR2 SYDVKM. This CDR3 spans 15 amino acids.